This entry describes one TCR beta chain. This sample is part of a study of control samples from healthy donors and cancer patients. The length of the CDR3 is 13 residues. V was pared by 4 bases and J by 4 bases, with 10 bases between. Germline assignment: CDR1 LNHDA and CDR2 SQIVND (reference sequence). The method was immunoSEQ multiplex PCR; TCRdb's version includes in-frame clones alone and lacks a portion of them. This sample has 170,000 or so clones; approximately 92% occur once, and the top ten carry about 1.4%. The sample consisted of blood. The TCR was taken from a man younger than 45 in good health. This chain uses TRBV19 with TRBJ1-2, with a tentative D call TRBD1 (5 bases). The CDR3 region has the DNA TGTGCCAGTAGTAGGCAGGGATTCTATGGCTACACCTTC. Its translation: CASSRQGFYGYTF.